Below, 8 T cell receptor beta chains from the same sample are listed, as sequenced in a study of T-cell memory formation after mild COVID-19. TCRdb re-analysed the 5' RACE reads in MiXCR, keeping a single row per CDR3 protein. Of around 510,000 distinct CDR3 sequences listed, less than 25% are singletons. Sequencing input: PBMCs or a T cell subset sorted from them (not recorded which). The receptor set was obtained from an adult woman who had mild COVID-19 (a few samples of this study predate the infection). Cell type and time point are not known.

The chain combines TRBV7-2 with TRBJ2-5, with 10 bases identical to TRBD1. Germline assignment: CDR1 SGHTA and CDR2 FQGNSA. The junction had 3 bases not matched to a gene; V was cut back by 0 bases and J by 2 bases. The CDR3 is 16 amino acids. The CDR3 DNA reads TGTGCCAGCAGCTTAGCATGGACAGGGGGGCAAGAGACCCAGTACTTC. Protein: CASSLAWTGGQETQYF.

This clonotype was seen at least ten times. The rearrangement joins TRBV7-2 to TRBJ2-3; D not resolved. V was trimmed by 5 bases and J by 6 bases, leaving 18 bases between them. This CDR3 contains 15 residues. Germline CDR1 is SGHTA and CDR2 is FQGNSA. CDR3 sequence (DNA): TGTGCCAGCAGCCACCCTGCATCCCTCTCGGATACGCAGTATTTT. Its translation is CASSHPASLSDTQYF.

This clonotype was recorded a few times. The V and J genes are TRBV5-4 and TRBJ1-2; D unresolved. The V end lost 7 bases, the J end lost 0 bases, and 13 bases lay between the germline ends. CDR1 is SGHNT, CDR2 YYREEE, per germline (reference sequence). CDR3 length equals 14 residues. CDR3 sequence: CASARGGTNYGYTF. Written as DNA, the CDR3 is TGTGCCAGCGCCCGGGGAGGGACTAACTATGGCTACACCTTC.

The CDR3 DNA is TGTGCCAGCAGTTTAGGGTCCCAGGGGGGGCGTGACTATGGCTACACCTTC. This encodes CASSLGSQGGRDYGYTF. This chain connects TRBV27 to TRBJ1-2; the match to TRBD1 covers 7 bases. This CDR3 spans 17 amino acids. Germline-derived CDR1 and CDR2 are MNHEY and SMNVEV (reference sequence). The junction had 12 bases not matched to a gene; V was cut back by 2 bases and J by 3 bases.

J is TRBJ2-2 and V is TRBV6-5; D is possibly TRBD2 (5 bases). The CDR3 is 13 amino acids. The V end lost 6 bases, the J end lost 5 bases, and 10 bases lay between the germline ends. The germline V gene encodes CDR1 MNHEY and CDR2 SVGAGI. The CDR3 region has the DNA TGTGCCAGCAGACAACTAGGGACCGGGGAGCTGTTTTTT. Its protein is CASRQLGTGELFF.

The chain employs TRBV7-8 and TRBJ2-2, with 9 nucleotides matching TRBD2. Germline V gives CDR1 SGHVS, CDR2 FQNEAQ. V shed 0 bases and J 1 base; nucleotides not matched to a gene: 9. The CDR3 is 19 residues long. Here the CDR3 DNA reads TGTGCCAGCAGCTTAGCGAGGGTAGCGGGAGTGGTGAACACCGGGGAGCTGTTTTTT. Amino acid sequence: CASSLARVAGVVNTGELFF. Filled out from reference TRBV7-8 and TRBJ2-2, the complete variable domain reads GAGVSQSPRYKVAKRGQDVALRCDPISGHVSLFWYQQALGQGPEFLTYFQNEAQLDKSGLPSDRFFAERPEGSVSTLKIQRTQQEDSAVYLCASSLARVAGVVNTGELFFGEGSRLTVL.

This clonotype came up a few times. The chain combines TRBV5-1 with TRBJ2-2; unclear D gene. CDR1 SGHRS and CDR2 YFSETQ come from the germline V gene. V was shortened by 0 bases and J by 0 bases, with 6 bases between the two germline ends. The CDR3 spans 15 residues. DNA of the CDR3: TGCGCCAGCAGCTTGGTCATCGCGAACACCGGGGAGCTGTTTTTT. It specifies CASSLVIANTGELFF.

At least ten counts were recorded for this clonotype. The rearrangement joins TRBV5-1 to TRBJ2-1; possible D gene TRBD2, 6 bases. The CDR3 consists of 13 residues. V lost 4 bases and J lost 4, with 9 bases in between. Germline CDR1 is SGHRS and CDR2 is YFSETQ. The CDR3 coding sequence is TGCGCCAGCAGCGGAGGGGCTTACAATGAGCAGTTCTTC. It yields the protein CASSGGAYNEQFF.